These 23 T cell receptor beta chains were all obtained from the same sample, sequenced in a study of shared clonotypes between healthy human individuals. Data came from immunoSEQ multiplex PCR; TCRdb stores just in-frame clones and leaves some out. This table has over 2 million clones, about 95% appearing once. CD45RO-negative cells were positively selected for CCR7, leaving out terminally differentiated effector memory CD45RA+ cells. The material sequenced was naive CD8+ T cells sorted from blood. The receptors come from a man younger than 35 in good health.

This clone was detected once. This chain joins TRBV7-9 and TRBJ2-7, with TRBD2 matching over 10 bases. There are 14 residues in the CDR3. Germline V gene data show CDR1 as SEHNR and CDR2 as FQNEAQ (reference sequence). V was pared by 6 bases and J by 3 bases, with 5 bases of the junction left unmatched. In DNA form, the CDR3 reads TGTGCCAGCAGTCGACTAGCGGGCCACTACGAGCAGTACTTC. It encodes CASSRLAGHYEQYF.

The genes are TRBV13 and TRBJ2-1, with 7 bases lining up with TRBD2. This CDR3 has 15 residues. The V gene end was trimmed by 5 bases and the J gene end by 2 bases; junction bases not matched to a gene: 6. Germline CDR1 reads PRHDT; CDR2 reads FYEKMQ (reference sequence). CDR3 sequence reads: CASSLKGGPYNEQFF. The DNA for the CDR3 is TGTGCCAGCAGCCTCAAGGGAGGGCCCTACAATGAGCAGTTCTTC.

CDR3 sequence: CATSLGSTYNEQFF. CDR3 nucleotide sequence: TGTGCCACCAGTCTAGGGTCCACCTACAATGAGCAGTTCTTC. The genes are TRBV15 and TRBJ2-1, with D unclear. Trimming removed 6 bases from V and 2 bases from J, with 11 bases in between. The CDR3 totals 14 residues. CDR1 is LNHNV, CDR2 YYDKDF, per germline (reference sequence).

The CDR3 region is CASSPMGLAANEQFF. As DNA, the CDR3 is TGTGCCAGCAGCCCCATGGGACTAGCGGCAAATGAGCAGTTCTTC. The chain links TRBV7-8 to TRBJ2-1, with 11 bases lining up with TRBD2. Germline V gene data show CDR1 as SGHVS and CDR2 as FQNEAQ. Germline trimming cut 5 bases from V and 7 bases from J; bases unmatched to any gene: 7. This CDR3 is 15 amino acids long.

The chain employs TRBV7-9 and TRBJ1-1; D call uncertain. Trimming shortened V by 2 bases and J by 4 bases, and 8 bases separated the two germline ends. Germline V gene data show CDR1 as SEHNR and CDR2 as FQNEAQ (reference sequence). This CDR3 spans 13 amino acids. CDR3 nucleotide sequence: TGTGCCAGCAGCTTAATCGGCGGCACTGAAGCTTTCTTT. Amino acids: CASSLIGGTEAFF.

V gene TRBV9 combines with J gene TRBJ2-7; D ambiguous. The CDR3 has 16 residues. Germline-derived CDR1 and CDR2 are SGDLS and YYNGEE. Trimming removed 0 bases at V and 0 bases at J, with 13 bases between. CDR3 loop: CASSVGPLSYSYEQYF. CDR3 DNA: TGTGCCAGCAGCGTAGGTCCCTTGTCCTACTCCTACGAGCAGTACTTC.

This chain joins TRBV11-2 and TRBJ2-5, with D possibly matching TRBD2 (5 bases). The germline CDR1 and CDR2 sequences are SGHAT and FQNNGV. V was shortened by 5 bases and J by 5 bases, with 18 bases between the two germline ends. The CDR3 is 15 amino acids. The CDR3 DNA reads TGTGCCAGCAGCACGAAACCGACTATTGGGGAGACCCAGTACTTC. This translates into CASSTKPTIGETQYF.

In its sample, this clone was seen once. Other DNA sequences in this sample translate to the same CDR3. The rearrangement joins TRBV7-6 to TRBJ2-7, with TRBD2 identical over 8 bases. The CDR3 has 12 residues. Germline V lookup: CDR1 SGHVS, CDR2 FNYEAQ. With 3 bases clipped from V and 7 bases from J, the junction kept 2 bases outside the gene matches. The CDR3 DNA reads TGTGCCAGCAGCTTGGCGGGAGGTGAGCAGTACTTC. Residues: CASSLAGGEQYF. Supplemented by reference TRBV7-6 and TRBJ2-7, the full variable domain reads GAGVSQSPRYKVTKRGQDVALRCDPISGHVSLYWYRQALGQGPEFLTYFNYEAQQDKSGLPNDRFSAERPEGSISTLTIQRTEQRDSAMYRCASSLAGGEQYFGPGTRLTVT.

In regard to this clone: The same CDR3 also results from other DNA sequences found in this sample. The rearrangement joins TRBV19 to TRBJ1-5, with D maybe TRBD1 (6 bases). V was pared by 9 bases and J by 2 bases, with 8 bases between. The CDR3 is 12 residues long. Germline V CDR1 and CDR2: LNHDA, SQIVND (reference sequence). The CDR3 DNA follows: TGTGCCAGCCGACAGGGCAATCAGCCCCAGCATTTT. The encoded protein is CASRQGNQPQHF.

J is TRBJ2-5 and V is TRBV9; the D gene could be TRBD1 or TRBD2 (5 bases each). V lost 4 bases and J 2 bases, leaving 18 bases between the germline ends. From germline, CDR1 is SGDLS and CDR2 YYNGEE. CDR3 size: 16 residues. CDR3 in DNA: TGTGCCAGCAGCTACAAGGGGCGGAGGTATCAAGAGACCCAGTACTTC. This translates into CASSYKGRRYQETQYF.

V gene TRBV19 combines with J gene TRBJ1-1; the D gene is possibly TRBD1 (6 bases). Trimming pared 4 bases from V and 4 bases from J, leaving 13 bases between. The CDR3 totals 14 residues. CDR1 is LNHDA, CDR2 SQIVND, per germline (reference sequence). Here the CDR3 reads CASSTHEGGTEAFF. CDR3 DNA: TGTGCCAGTAGTACACACGAAGGGGGCACTGAAGCTTTCTTT.

V is TRBV5-1 and J is TRBJ1-5; D is unclear. The CDR3 sequence is 14 residues long. V gave up 3 bases and J gave up 7 bases, with 14 bases separating them. CDR1 and CDR2 from the germline V gene are SGHRS and YFSETQ. CDR3 sequence: CASSSGGDGQPQHF. The CDR3 region has the DNA TGCGCCAGCAGCTCGGGAGGTGATGGGCAGCCCCAGCATTTT.

The chain combines TRBV6-5 with TRBJ2-2; D is possibly TRBD1 or TRBD2 (5 bases each). The V gene's germline CDR1 is MNHEY and CDR2 SVGAGI. The CDR3 is 14 residues long. V was trimmed by 4 bases and J by 7 bases, leaving 13 bases between them. This CDR3 reads CASSLLGVNGELFF. The CDR3 coding sequence is TGTGCCAGCAGTTTATTGGGGGTTAACGGGGAGCTGTTTTTT.

V usage is TRBV7-9 and J usage is TRBJ1-2; D unclear. Trimming removed 3 bases at V and 6 bases at J, with 8 bases between. The V gene's germline CDR1 is SEHNR and CDR2 FQNEAQ (reference sequence). The CDR3 is made up of 12 amino acids. CDR3 in DNA: TGTGCCAGCAGCTTCGGGGAGGATGGCTACACCTTC. This translates into CASSFGEDGYTF.

The chain employs TRBV13 and TRBJ2-3, with D possibly TRBD1 on 6 matching bases. Germline V gene data show CDR1 as PRHDT and CDR2 as FYEKMQ (reference sequence). Trimming pared 5 bases from V and 4 bases from J, leaving 19 bases between. The CDR3 totals 16 residues. The CDR3 nucleotides are TGTGCCAGCAGCCCCATTATCGTCAGGGGTTCAGATACGCAGTATTTT. It yields the protein CASSPIIVRGSDTQYF. The full variable domain, in which reference TRBV13 and TRBJ2-3 provide the parts outside the CDR3, is AAGVIQSPRHLIKEKRETATLKCYPIPRHDTVYWYQQGPGQDPQFLISFYEKMQSDKGSIPDRFSAQQFSDYHSELNMSSLELGDSALYFCASSPIIVRGSDTQYFGPGTRLTVL.

The chain links TRBV7-8 to TRBJ2-1; 16 bases are shared with TRBD2. Losses at the gene ends were 1 base for V and 3 bases for J; bases not matched to a gene: 3. Germline V gene data show CDR1 as SGHVS and CDR2 as FQNEAQ. The CDR3 sequence is 18 residues long. CDR3 in DNA: TGTGCCAGCAGCTTAGTAGGGACTAGCGGGAGGGACTACAATGAGCAGTTCTTC. Translating it yields CASSLVGTSGRDYNEQFF.

This chain links TRBV27 with TRBJ2-6; no clear D. The CDR3 is 15 residues long. The V end was cut by 5 bases, the J end by 0 bases, with 8 bases between. Germline V gives CDR1 MNHEY, CDR2 SMNVEV (reference sequence). In nucleotides, the CDR3 is TGTGCCAGCAGTCCTCTGGACTCTGGGGCCAACGTCCTGACTTTC. It yields the protein CASSPLDSGANVLTF. Supplemented by reference TRBV27 and TRBJ2-6, the full variable domain reads EAQVTQNPRYLITVTGKKLTVTCSQNMNHEYMSWYRQDPGLGLRQIYYSMNVEVTDKGDVPEGYKVSRKEKRNFPLILESPSPNQTSLYFCASSPLDSGANVLTFGAGSRLTVL.

This chain joins TRBV4-3 and TRBJ2-2; 8 bases line up with TRBD1. J lost 1 base, V lost 3 bases, and 7 bases had no gene match. CDR1 is LGHNA and CDR2 is YSLEER in the germline V gene. CDR3 length: 17 residues. DNA for the CDR3: TGCGCCAGCAGCCATACGACCGGGACAGGGAACACCGGGGAGCTGTTTTTT. This gives the protein CASSHTTGTGNTGELFF.

A remark on this clone: The same CDR3 is also encoded by other DNA sequences in this sample. The chain is built from TRBV7-9 and TRBJ2-3; D remains unclear. The length of the CDR3 is 13 residues. Trimming left V 1 base short and J 2 bases short, with 4 bases between. The germline CDR1 and CDR2 sequences are SEHNR and FQNEAQ (reference sequence). CDR3 nucleotide sequence: TGTGCCAGCAGCTTAGGTACCACAGATACGCAGTATTTT. This sequence encodes CASSLGTTDTQYF. The full variable domain, with the rest looked up from reference TRBV7-9 and TRBJ2-3, is DTGVSQNPRHKITKRGQNVTFRCDPISEHNRLYWYRQTLGQGPEFLTYFQNEAQLEKSRLLSDRFSAERPKGSFSTLEIQRTEQGDSAMYLCASSLGTTDTQYFGPGTRLTVL.

DNA of the CDR3: TGTGCCAGCCGACAGATTCCCTACAATGAGCAGTTCTTC. Encoded protein: CASRQIPYNEQFF. This chain links TRBV27 with TRBJ2-1; possibly TRBD1 for D (5 bases). The CDR3 sequence is 13 residues long. CDR1 is MNHEY and CDR2 is SMNVEV in the germline V gene (reference sequence). V was pared by 8 bases and J by 2 bases, with 10 bases between.

The chain combines TRBV4-3 with TRBJ2-7; 11 nucleotides agree with TRBD1. Germline V gene lookup returns CDR1 LGHNA and CDR2 YSLEER. The J segment lost 6 bases and the V segment lost 0 bases, leaving 10 bases of the junction unmatched. This CDR3 region has 17 residues. The chain's CDR3 is CASSQDPVGQGAFEQYF. DNA for the CDR3: TGCGCCAGCAGCCAAGACCCGGTCGGACAGGGGGCGTTCGAGCAGTACTTC.

This sequence joins TRBV27 and TRBJ2-7, with 7 bases identical to TRBD1. Germline V lookup: CDR1 MNHEY, CDR2 SMNVEV (reference sequence). This CDR3 is built from 14 residues. V lost 2 bases, J lost 2 bases, and 3 bases stayed unmatched. CDR3 sequence reads: CASSLGQVAYEQYF. CDR3 in DNA: TGTGCCAGCAGTTTAGGACAGGTGGCCTACGAGCAGTACTTC.

The rearrangement links TRBV5-4 to TRBJ1-1, with 7 bases that match TRBD1. The trim removed 2 bases at V and 7 bases at J, leaving 5 bases unmatched. Germline V gives CDR1 SGHNT, CDR2 YYREEE (reference sequence). The CDR3 sequence is 13 residues long. Here the CDR3 reads CASSFEGTVEAFF. CDR3 sequence (DNA): TGTGCCAGCAGCTTTGAGGGGACAGTTGAAGCTTTCTTT.